These 13 T cell receptor beta chains were all obtained from the same sample, sequenced in a study of response to subunit inactivated influenza vaccine. MiXCR was run by TCRdb on the RT-PCR reads, yielding one entry per CDR3 protein. The repertoire holds roughly 550,000 distinct CDR3 sequences, with approximately 24% as singletons. These records were also assigned to another study, of T cells expressing NK-cell markers. That investigation notes: Libraries used 5'RACE template switching adding universal primer site and UMIs.

The specimen was CD4+ T cells sorted from PBMCs, collected roughly 12 days after vaccination. These TCRs come from a man between 50 and 59 years old who received an inactivated influenza vaccine.

The chain uses TRBV20-1 and TRBJ2-1; no firm D call. Per germline, CDR1 DFQATT and CDR2 SNEGSKA (reference sequence). The CDR3 runs 14 residues. V was pared by 3 bases and J by 4 bases, with 13 bases between. CDR3 protein: CSASAAALYNEQFF. For the CDR3, the DNA is TGCAGTGCTAGCGCGGCGGCCCTTTACAATGAGCAGTTCTTC.

The rearrangement links TRBV10-1 to TRBJ2-1, with D tentatively TRBD2 (6 bases). V was cut by 4 bases and J by 0 bases, with 13 bases left in between. Germline CDR1 and CDR2: WNHNN and SYGVQD (reference sequence). The CDR3 covers 16 residues. The CDR3 bases are TGCGCCAGCAGTGGCGGTAGCGGAGGCTCCTACAATGAGCAGTTCTTC. The encoded protein is CASSGGSGGSYNEQFF.

This clonotype was counted a few times. The V call is TRBV20-1, the J call TRBJ2-3; 8 bases line up with TRBD1. Germline V gene lookup returns CDR1 DFQATT and CDR2 SNEGSKA (reference sequence). The CDR3 runs to 15 residues. V trimming: 6 bases; J trimming: 0 bases; junction bases outside the gene matches: 8. CDR3 sequence reads: CSAPDRGSSTDTQYF. DNA for the CDR3: TGCAGTGCCCCCGACAGGGGATCTAGCACAGATACGCAGTATTTT.

The chain couples TRBV4-3 to TRBJ1-1, with a weak D call TRBD1 (5 bases). Trimming took off 0 bases at V and 1 base at J, with 12 bases between the two ends. This CDR3 is 16 amino acids long. Germline V CDR1 and CDR2: LGHNA, YSLEER. CDR3 nucleotides: TGCGCCAGCAGCCAAGATATCAGGGCGGGGAACACTGAAGCTTTCTTT. Translated, it gives CASSQDIRAGNTEAFF.

The gene calls are TRBV12-3 or TRBV12-4 and TRBJ1-1; D ambiguous. The CDR3 is made up of 13 amino acids. V was clipped by 5 bases and J by 0 bases, with 7 bases between them. The DNA for the CDR3 is TGTGCCAGCAGTATGGCGATGAACACTGAAGCTTTCTTT. It translates to CASSMAMNTEAFF.

V and J are TRBV27 and TRBJ2-5; weak D call: TRBD2 (7 bases). The germline gives CDR1 MNHEY, CDR2 SMNVEV (reference sequence). V lost 3 bases, J lost 5 bases, and 13 bases lay in between. This CDR3 contains 14 residues. This CDR3 is CASSFWGGRETQYF. CDR3 DNA: TGTGCCAGCAGTTTTTGGGGGGGGCGCGAGACCCAGTACTTC.

The rearrangement uses TRBV11-1 and TRBJ1-3; D gene uncertain. The CDR3 length is 18 residues. V gave up 4 bases and J gave up 0 bases, with 19 bases separating them. CDR1 is SGHAT, CDR2 FQDESV, per germline (reference sequence). The CDR3 coding sequence is TGTGCCAGCAGCTCTTCCGCAAGAGGATCTTTCTCTGGAAACACCATATATTTT. It translates to CASSSSARGSFSGNTIYF.

This clonotype was counted a few times. This chain uses TRBV2 with TRBJ2-4, with D tentatively TRBD1 or TRBD2 (6 bases each). The CDR3 contains 17 residues. V lost 6 bases and J lost 8, with 26 bases in between. From germline, CDR1 is SNHLY and CDR2 FYNNEI. CDR3: CASSRGQGISVGDIQYF. The CDR3 bases are TGTGCCAGCAGCCGGGGGCAGGGGATTTCTGTCGGGGACATTCAGTACTTC.

In its sample, this clonotype was seen once. The rearrangement joins TRBV4-1 to TRBJ2-5, with D perhaps matching TRBD1 (6 bases). Germline CDR1 reads MGHRA; CDR2 reads YSYEKL. CDR3 size: 16 residues. The germline V and J ends were trimmed by 3 bases and 1 base, with 15 bases remaining between them. Written as DNA, the CDR3 is TGCGCCAGCAGCCACGCGCAGGGGCCTACCCAAGAGACCCAGTACTTC. Translating it yields CASSHAQGPTQETQYF.

V usage is TRBV18 and J usage is TRBJ2-5; TRBD1 matches at 7 bases. Per germline, CDR1 KGHSH and CDR2 LQKENI. The V gene end was trimmed by 2 bases and the J gene end by 2 bases; junction bases not matched to a gene: 2. The CDR3 has 14 residues. The CDR3 sequence: CASSPNRGQETQYF. CDR3 coding DNA: TGTGCCAGCTCACCAAACAGGGGACAAGAGACCCAGTACTTC. Based on the CDR3 plus reference TRBV18 and TRBJ2-5, the full variable domain is NAGVMQNPRHLVRRRGQEARLRCSPMKGHSHVYWYRQLPEEGLKFMVYLQKENIIDESGMPKERFSAEFPKEGPSILRIQQVVRGDSAAYFCASSPNRGQETQYFGPGTRLLVL.

This clonotype turned up a few times. The gene calls are TRBV4-3 and TRBJ2-1; the match to TRBD2 covers 10 bases. Germline V gene lookup returns CDR1 LGHNA and CDR2 YSLEER. Unmatched junction bases numbered 0, after V lost 1 base and J lost 0 bases. The CDR3 runs 16 residues. The CDR3 sequence: CASSQVAGGSYNEQFF. CDR3 nucleotides: TGCGCCAGCAGCCAAGTAGCGGGAGGCTCCTACAATGAGCAGTTCTTC.

This clonotype was observed a handful of times. The chain joins TRBV7-2 to TRBJ2-3; 8 bases map to TRBD2. CDR1 and CDR2 (germline): SGHTA, FQGNSA. This CDR3 spans 19 amino acids. Germline trimming cut 0 bases from V and 1 base from J; bases unmatched to any gene: 12. CDR3 nucleotide sequence: TGTGCCAGCAGCTTAGCCCTACCCATGGCGGGGGGCGGCACAGATACGCAGTATTTT. This sequence encodes CASSLALPMAGGGTDTQYF.

This clonotype was counted between two and nine times. The chain recombines TRBV20-1 with TRBJ1-2; TRBD1 might be the D (6 bases). This CDR3 comprises 15 residues. Germline CDR1 DFQATT, CDR2 SNEGSKA (reference sequence). V lost 0 bases, J lost 0 bases, and 11 bases lay in between. The CDR3 here is CSARDSGATNYGYTF. The DNA for the CDR3 is TGCAGTGCTAGAGACTCAGGGGCAACTAACTATGGCTACACCTTC.